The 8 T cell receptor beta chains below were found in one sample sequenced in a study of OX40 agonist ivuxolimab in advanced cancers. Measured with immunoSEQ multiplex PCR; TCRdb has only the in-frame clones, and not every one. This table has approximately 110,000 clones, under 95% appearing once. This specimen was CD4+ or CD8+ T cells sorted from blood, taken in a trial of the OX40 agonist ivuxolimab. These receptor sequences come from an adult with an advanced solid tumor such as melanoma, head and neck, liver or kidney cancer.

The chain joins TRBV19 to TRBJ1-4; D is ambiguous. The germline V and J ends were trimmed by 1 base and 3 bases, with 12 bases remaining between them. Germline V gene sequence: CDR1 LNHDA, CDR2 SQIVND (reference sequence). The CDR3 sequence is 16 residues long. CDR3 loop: CASSIGHSIPNEKLFF. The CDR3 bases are TGTGCCAGTAGTATAGGCCACAGCATACCTAATGAAAAACTGTTTTTT.

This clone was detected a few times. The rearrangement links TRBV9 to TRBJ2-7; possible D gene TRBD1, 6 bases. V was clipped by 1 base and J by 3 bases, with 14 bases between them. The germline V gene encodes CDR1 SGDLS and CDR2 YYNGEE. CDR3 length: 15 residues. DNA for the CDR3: TGTGCCAGCAGCGTAACTGGGGGCCCCTACTACGAGCAGTACTTC. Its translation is CASSVTGGPYYEQYF.

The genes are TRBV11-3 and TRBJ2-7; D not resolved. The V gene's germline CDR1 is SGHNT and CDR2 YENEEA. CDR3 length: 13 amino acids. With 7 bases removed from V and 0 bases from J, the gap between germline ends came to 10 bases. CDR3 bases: TGTGCCAGCAACGCAGGAAGCTCCTACGAGCAGTACTTC. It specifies CASNAGSSYEQYF. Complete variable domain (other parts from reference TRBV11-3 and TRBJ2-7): EAGVVQSPRYKIIEKKQPVAFWCNPISGHNTLYWYLQNLGQGPELLIRYENEEAVDDSQLPKDRFSAERLKGVDSTLKIQPAELGDSAVYLCASNAGSSYEQYFGPGTRLTVT.

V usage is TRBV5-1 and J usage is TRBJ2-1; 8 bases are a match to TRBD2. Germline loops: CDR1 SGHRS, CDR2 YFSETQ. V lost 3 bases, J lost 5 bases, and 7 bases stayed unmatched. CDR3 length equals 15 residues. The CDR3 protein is CASSSQAGVNNEQFF. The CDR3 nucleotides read TGCGCCAGCAGCTCGCAAGCGGGAGTTAACAATGAGCAGTTCTTC.

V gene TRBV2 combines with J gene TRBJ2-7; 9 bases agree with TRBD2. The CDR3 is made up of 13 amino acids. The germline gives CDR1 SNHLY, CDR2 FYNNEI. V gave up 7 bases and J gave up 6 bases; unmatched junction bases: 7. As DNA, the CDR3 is TGTGCCAGCACGACTAGCGGCCCCCCCGAGCAGTACTTC. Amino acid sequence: CASTTSGPPEQYF.

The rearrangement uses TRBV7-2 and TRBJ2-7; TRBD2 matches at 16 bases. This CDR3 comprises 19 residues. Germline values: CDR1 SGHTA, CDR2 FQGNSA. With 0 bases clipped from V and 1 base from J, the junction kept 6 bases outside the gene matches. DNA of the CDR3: TGTGCCAGCAGCTTAGCACTGGGACTAGCGGGAGGGCTTTCCTACGAGCAGTACTTC. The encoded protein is CASSLALGLAGGLSYEQYF.

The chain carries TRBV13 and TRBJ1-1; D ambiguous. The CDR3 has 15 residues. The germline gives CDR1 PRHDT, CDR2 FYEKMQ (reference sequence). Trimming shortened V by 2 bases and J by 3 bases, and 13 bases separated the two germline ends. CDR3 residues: CASSLSTILDTEAFF. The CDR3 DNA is TGTGCCAGCAGCTTATCTACTATCCTGGACACTGAAGCTTTCTTT.

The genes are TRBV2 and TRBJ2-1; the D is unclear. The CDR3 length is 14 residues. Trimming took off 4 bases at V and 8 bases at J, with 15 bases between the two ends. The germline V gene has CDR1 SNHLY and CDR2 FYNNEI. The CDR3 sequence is CASSARVSVDEQFF. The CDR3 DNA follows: TGTGCCAGCAGTGCTCGGGTTAGTGTCGATGAGCAGTTCTTC.